This T cell receptor beta chain was identified during a study of cytomegalovirus exposure and HLA in healthy donors. Overall study: Earlier, 95 million to 120 million unique TCR beta sequences were recovered from approximately 180 million T cells by an analysis. Findings of the study overall: Per a prior analysis, the majority of TCR beta V segments were productive roughly 90% or roughly 30% of the time. High specificity and sensitivity for cytomegalovirus status were reported for the classifier.

V was shortened by 2 bases and J by 1 base, with 9 bases between the two germline ends. In germline, CDR1 is SGHNT, CDR2 YYREEE (reference sequence). The CDR3 has 14 residues. As concerns this clone: Its specificity is not known.

60 Vbeta and 13 Jbeta primers were used in PCR. The assay was immunoSEQ multiplex PCR, and TCRdb's table has in-frame clones only and misses some. This table holds 170,000 or so clones, roughly four fifths found once. This chain links TRBV5-4 with TRBJ1-1; no definite D call. The sequence came from a woman between 40 and 50 years old in good health and CMV-seronegative. Material: PBMCs. The CDR3, as DNA: TGTGCCAGCAGCTTTGACTGGAGGAACACTGAAGCTTTCTTT. Translation: CASSFDWRNTEAFF.